This TCR beta chain was identified in a study of T cells in Graves' hyperthyroidism and ophthalmopathy. Study information: Blood from the periphery was taken at initial diagnosis, before any treatment.

Patients with ophthalmopathy all had a Clinical Activity Score of at least 3, a NOSPECS grade of at least 4 and duration under 3 months. This clonotype was detected many times. RNA transcripts yielded amplified TCR beta CDR3 regions. The TCR CDR3 was amplified in a first-round RT-PCR using the HTBI primer set. TCRdb reanalysed the multiplex PCR reads using MiXCR and keeps one entry per CDR3 protein. Of 600,000 or so distinct CDR3 sequences listed, about 14% are singletons. The sample comprised blood. The TCR originated in a woman in her fifties or sixties with Graves' ophthalmopathy.

CDR3 in amino acids: CASSPQLALADTQYF. DNA for the CDR3: TGTGCCAGCAGTCCCCAGCTAGCTTTGGCAGATACGCAGTATTTT. The chain employs TRBV28 and TRBJ2-3; possibly TRBD2 for D (5 bases). From germline, CDR1 is MDHEN and CDR2 SYDVKM. Trimming took off 5 bases at V and 4 bases at J, with 16 bases between the two ends. The CDR3 has 15 amino acids.